The 16 T cell receptor beta chains reported below all come from one sample, sequenced in a study of shared clonotypes between healthy human individuals. Using immunoSEQ multiplex PCR, the repertoire was profiled, and TCRdb retains in-frame clones only, with some absent. Of some 1,100,000 clones listed, around three quarters were seen once; the top ten hold around 0.47%. Sequenced input: memory CD4+ T cells from PBMCs. Indicated subset: CD45RA-negative fraction. The source of these receptors is a man between 18 and 29 years old in good health. Some clones in this sample may be carry-over from other donors' samples.

This clone was seen once. As DNA, the CDR3 is TGTGCCAGCAGTGCCGGGGGCCGCAATCAGCCCCAGCATTTT. Translated, it gives CASSAGGRNQPQHF. The chain uses TRBV6-1 and TRBJ1-5; TRBD1 might be the D (6 bases). Germline V gives CDR1 MNHNS, CDR2 SASEGT. The CDR3 runs 14 residues. Trimming left V 4 bases short and J 2 bases short, with 9 bases between.

The genes are TRBV19 and TRBJ2-3; maybe TRBD2 (6 bases). The CDR3 totals 17 residues. Trimming shortened V by 7 bases and J by 3 bases, and 23 bases separated the two germline ends. CDR1 LNHDA and CDR2 SQIVND come from the germline V gene (reference sequence). The CDR3 loop is CASTSYPAGRPTDTQYF. For the CDR3, the DNA is TGTGCCAGTACCTCATACCCGGCGGGGAGACCGACAGATACGCAGTATTTT.

This clone was counted only a few times. The V and J genes are TRBV5-6 and TRBJ2-6; possibly TRBD2 for D (7 bases). CDR1 and CDR2 (germline): SGHDT, YYEEEE. The CDR3 spans 16 residues. Trimming pared 3 bases from V and 2 bases from J, leaving 12 bases between. CDR3 bases: TGTGCCAGCAGCTATAGGGGGGGGACTGGGGCCAACGTCCTGACTTTC. Protein sequence: CASSYRGGTGANVLTF.

V and J are TRBV10-1 and TRBJ2-7; weak D call: TRBD2 (5 bases). Between the trimmed V and J ends, which lost 0 bases and 2 bases, there was a span of 11 bases. Germline assignment: CDR1 WNHNN and CDR2 SYGVQD (reference sequence). CDR3 length: 15 residues. In DNA, the CDR3 is TGCGCCAGCAGTGAGTCCGGGGAACCCCCCTACGAGCAGTACTTC. This codes for CASSESGEPPYEQYF.

The genes are TRBV19 and TRBJ2-7; tentatively, D is TRBD1 (5 bases). V lost 0 bases and J 6 bases, leaving 6 bases between the germline ends. The CDR3 is 12 residues long. Germline CDR1 and CDR2: LNHDA and SQIVND (reference sequence). CDR3: CASSIEGREQYF. CDR3 nucleotide sequence: TGTGCCAGTAGTATAGAGGGGCGCGAGCAGTACTTC.

Concerning this clone itself: Other nucleotide sequences in the sample specify the same CDR3. The rearrangement uses TRBV5-1 and TRBJ1-2; 8 bases agree with TRBD1. Per germline, CDR1 SGHRS and CDR2 YFSETQ. The CDR3 has 14 amino acids. J lost 0 bases, V lost 4 bases, and 2 bases had no gene match. DNA of the CDR3: TGCGCCAGCAGCCTGGACAGGGCTAACTATGGCTACACCTTC. It is translated as CASSLDRANYGYTF.

The CDR3 DNA reads TGTGCCAGCAGTTATGGGACAGGGGGAGGCGAGCAGTACTTC. Amino acid sequence: CASSYGTGGGEQYF. The chain couples TRBV27 to TRBJ2-7; TRBD1 agrees at 11 bases. Trimming at V came to 4 bases and at J to 6 bases, leaving 5 bases not matched to a gene. In germline, CDR1 is MNHEY, CDR2 SMNVEV (reference sequence). This CDR3 has 14 amino acids.

The chain carries TRBV1 and TRBJ2-1. TRBV1 is assigned pseudogene status. This CDR3 has 9 residues. CDR3 protein: CTSFHEQFF. The CDR3 nucleotides read TGCACCAGCTTCCATGAGCAGTTCTTC.

This sequence joins TRBV4-1 and TRBJ1-2; a possible D gene is TRBD1 (5 bases). The CDR3 extends over 12 amino acids. Germline lookup yields CDR1 MGHRA and CDR2 YSYEKL. Trimming took off 1 base at V and 13 bases at J, with 13 bases between the two ends. CDR3 nucleotides: TGCGCCAGCAGCCAAGTGGGGGAACGCTGCACCTTC. The encoded protein is CASSQVGERCTF.

The chain recombines TRBV5-1 with TRBJ1-4; D unclear. Trimming left V 0 bases short and J 8 bases short, with 20 bases between. The V gene's germline CDR1 is SGHRS and CDR2 YFSETQ. CDR3 length: 17 amino acids. CDR3 nucleotides: TGCGCCAGCAGCTTGGCAGCGGGCCCCGATGGAGGCGAAAAACTGTTTTTT. It encodes CASSLAAGPDGGEKLFF.

This clone was detected only a few times. The chain carries TRBV2 and TRBJ1-2, with D perhaps TRBD1 (5 bases). The CDR3 has 12 amino acids. Germline CDR1 reads SNHLY; CDR2 reads FYNNEI. With 6 bases removed from V and 8 bases from J, the gap between germline ends came to 13 bases. CDR3 in amino acids: CASSDSTRGYTF. In DNA, the CDR3 is TGTGCCAGCAGCGACAGCACCCGGGGCTACACCTTC. Variable domain in full (rest from reference TRBV2 and TRBJ1-2): EPEVTQTPSHQVTQMGQEVILRCVPISNHLYFYWYRQILGQKVEFLVSFYNNEISEKSEIFDDQFSVERPDGSNFTLKIRSTKLEDSAMYFCASSDSTRGYTFGSGTRLTVV.

The chain employs TRBV7-2 and TRBJ2-1; no reliable D call. The CDR3 runs to 15 residues. CDR1 is SGHTA, CDR2 FQGNSA, per germline. V lost 4 bases and J lost 0, with 10 bases in between. The CDR3 reads CASSSTLNSYNEQFF. CDR3 bases: TGTGCCAGCAGCTCGACACTTAACTCCTACAATGAGCAGTTCTTC.

Regarding this clone: With a much larger clone just one base away, this may be a read error. The CDR3: CASSPGTSVYNEQFF. The CDR3 DNA reads TGTGCCAGCAGCCCCGGGACTAGCGTTTACAATGAGCAGTTCTTC. The chain combines TRBV7-3 with TRBJ2-1, with 10 bases lining up with TRBD2. The CDR3 covers 15 residues. Trimming took 5 bases from V and 4 from J; bases not matched to a gene: 5. The germline gives CDR1 SGHTA, CDR2 FQGTGA. Using reference TRBV7-3 and TRBJ2-1 for the parts outside the CDR3, the full variable domain is GAGVSQTPSNKVTEKGKYVELRCDPISGHTALYWYRQSLGQGPEFLIYFQGTGAADDSGLPNDRFFAVRPEGSVSTLKIQRTERGDSAVYLCASSPGTSVYNEQFFGPGTRLTVL.

The V gene is TRBV6-1, the J gene TRBJ1-1, with D possibly matching TRBD1 (6 bases). Per germline, CDR1 MNHNS and CDR2 SASEGT. The CDR3 totals 12 residues. Trimming removed 7 bases at V and 10 bases at J, with 16 bases between. The CDR3 protein is CASIQEGGRAFF. DNA for the CDR3: TGTGCCAGCATTCAAGAGGGGGGGAGAGCTTTCTTT.

This clone was seen a few times. The chain carries TRBV29-1 and TRBJ1-1; D gene ambiguous. The CDR3 spans 10 residues. V lost 5 bases, J lost 5 bases, and 6 bases lay in between. Germline values: CDR1 SQVTM, CDR2 ANQGSEA. The CDR3 loop is CSVLRTEAFF. CDR3 DNA: TGCAGCGTTTTAAGGACTGAAGCTTTCTTT.

This clone was observed a few times. The chain carries TRBV21-1 and TRBJ1-2. TRBV21-1 is described as a pseudogene. CDR3 length equals 15 residues. As DNA, the CDR3 is TGTGCCAGCAGCTTTGATCGCGGGGAGTCCTATGGCTACACCTTC. It encodes CASSFDRGESYGYTF.